The entry that follows covers one T cell receptor (beta chain) sequence. Antigen unknown. PCR was performed using 60 Vbeta and 13 Jbeta primers. Some clones are missing from TCRdb's copy, which holds only in-frame ones; the method was immunoSEQ multiplex PCR. The profile shows 170,000 or so clones, around nine tenths of them singletons. This sample is drawn from a study of cytomegalovirus exposure and HLA in healthy donors. The study, taken as a whole, reports: Per a prior analysis, the majority of TCR beta V segments were productive roughly 87% or roughly 30% of the time. No immune exposure information besides CMV serostatus was available.

CDR1 GTSNPN and CDR2 SVGIG come from the germline V gene (reference sequence). Trimming removed 8 bases from V and 0 bases from J, with 10 bases in between. This CDR3 is built from 12 residues. J is TRBJ1-1 and V is TRBV30; D not resolved. Sequencing was performed on PBMCs. The source of this sequence is a woman aged 18-29 years in good health and CMV-seronegative. The CDR3 reads CAGLRMNTEAFF. The CDR3 bases are TGTGCCGGACTCAGGATGAACACTGAAGCTTTCTTT.